This TCR beta chain appears in the sequencing data of a study of cytomegalovirus exposure and HLA in healthy donors. Points from the study as a whole: In an earlier analysis, about 90% or about 30%: the productive usage of most TCR beta V segments.

This clone showed up just a few times. Its antigen is currently unknown. The PCR was carried out with 60 Vbeta primers and 13 Jbeta primers. Data came from immunoSEQ multiplex PCR; TCRdb stores just in-frame clones and leaves some out. The sample has under 250,000 clones; around 85% are singletons. Trimming left V 5 bases short and J 4 bases short, with 9 bases between. Germline CDR1 is SGHVS and CDR2 is FQNEAQ. The CDR3 length is 13 residues. Sequences were obtained from PBMCs. V is TRBV7-8 and J is TRBJ1-3, with D possibly being TRBD1 (5 bases). The TCR was taken from a human donor in good health. The CDR3: CASSPGLGNTIYF. The CDR3 DNA reads TGTGCCAGCAGCCCGGGACTCGGAAACACCATATATTTT.